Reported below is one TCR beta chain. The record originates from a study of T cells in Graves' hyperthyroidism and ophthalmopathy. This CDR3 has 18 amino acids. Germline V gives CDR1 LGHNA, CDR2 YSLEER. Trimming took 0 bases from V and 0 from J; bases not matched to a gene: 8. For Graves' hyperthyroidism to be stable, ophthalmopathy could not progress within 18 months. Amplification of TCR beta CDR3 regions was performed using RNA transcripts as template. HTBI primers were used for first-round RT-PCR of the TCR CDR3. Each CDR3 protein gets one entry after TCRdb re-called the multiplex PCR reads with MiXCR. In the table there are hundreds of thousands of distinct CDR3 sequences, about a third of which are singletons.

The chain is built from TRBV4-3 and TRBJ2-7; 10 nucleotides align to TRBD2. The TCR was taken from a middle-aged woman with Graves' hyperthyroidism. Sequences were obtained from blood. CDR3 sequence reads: CASSQDMGSGGSSYEQYF. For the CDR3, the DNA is TGCGCCAGCAGCCAAGATATGGGTAGCGGGGGGTCCTCCTACGAGCAGTACTTC.